This section outlines one T cell receptor (beta chain) sequence together with its context. This clonotype was detected many times. Its target antigen remains unknown. Per-base qualities were not stored, and no clone one base away is much larger. Moderately to severely active disease, a Clinical Activity Score of at least 3, a NOSPECS grade of at least 4, and a duration under 3 months were present in ophthalmopathy patients. Patients with uncontrolled infections, other autoimmune diseases, pregnancy or lactation were excluded. Diagnoses were established on the basis of clinical symptoms, serum thyroxine and TRAb, thyroid ultrasound, and orbital computed tomography. PBMCs were isolated from around 10 ml of fresh peripheral blood by Ficoll-Paque density gradient centrifugation. Trizol reagent was used to extract total RNA, and RNA quality was then checked on an Agilent 2100 Bioanalyzer. TCR beta CDR3 regions were amplified from RNA transcripts. A first-round RT-PCR of the TCR CDR3 used the HTBI primer set with the Qiagen OneStep RT-PCR kit. Libraries were constructed in a second round of multiplex PCR, after which size selection and purification were performed. The libraries were sequenced on an Illumina HiSeq2000 using paired-end 100 bp reads. In the original analysis: SOAPnuke was used to process the raw data, with reads discarded if the reads contained adapters or uncalled bases, had a mean Phred below 15, or lacked an exact constant-primer or identifier match. High-quality paired reads were merged with COPE v1.2.5, and unique nucleotide sequences were defined as clonotypes. Clonotypes were aligned to IMGT TRBV, TRBD and TRBJ reference segments using MiTCR v1.1. Only V-J combinations with frequency above 0.0001, covering 99% to 99.2% of repertoires, were analysed. The TCS score was defined as F50 (clonal expansion) divided by E x V (chaos), with BLOSUM62-based TCRdist calculated between CDR3 peptides within each V-J. Welch's t-statistics and random forest reduced fewer than 550 V-J features to 13, which were used in a naive Bayes classifier (R e1071). TCRdb passed the public sequencing reads through fastp at Q25 and MiXCR, retaining productive beta sequences. Identical CDR3 proteins give one entry, which carries the most common genes and DNA. These V and J calls rely on TCRdb rather than the paper's analysis. For this sample there are around 570,000 distinct CDR3 sequences; just under 20% appear just once. The biggest ten clones account for about 50% of the sample.

This entry belongs to a study of T cells in Graves' hyperthyroidism and ophthalmopathy (dated by TCRdb to between 2017 and 2020). Turning to the overall study: Peripheral blood samples were taken at initial diagnosis, before any treatment was given. After sampling, hyperthyroidism patients received methimazole starting at 30 mg daily, and ophthalmopathy patients received high-dose intravenous methylprednisolone. An independent validation cohort of about 20 hyperthyroidism patients and 17 patients who later progressed to ophthalmopathy tested prospective prediction of ophthalmopathy. The 85 to 100 discovery patients were randomly split 7:3 into training and test sets. The study also compared thyroid tissue and blood T-cell repertoires from about six Graves' hyperthyroidism patients. TCR V-J signatures able to tell the groups apart were searched for in a discovery cohort of 90 to 100 patients, of whom about 40 had Graves' ophthalmopathy and more than 55 had stable Graves' hyperthyroidism. TCR Vbeta CDR3 sequencing of 135 peripheral blood samples (over 40 ophthalmopathy, 75 hyperthyroidism and some 17 progressor patients) is reported in the paper. Study-wide findings and limitations: Ophthalmopathy was separated from stable hyperthyroidism by a 13 V-J signature model, with over 85% sensitivity and roughly 84% specificity obtained in cross-validation and 80%/75% obtained in testing. No statistical method was used to fix the sample size in advance, and group allocation was not hidden from the investigators. Most expanded thyroid clonotypes (frequency above 0.001) were also found in blood, which suggests that blood repertoires may mirror thyroid immune responses. In validation, the model predicted progression to ophthalmopathy with around 71% sensitivity and around 72% specificity, a median of around 6.6 months before onset.

Measured from the cysteine to the phenylalanine, the CDR3 is 14 residues long. This entry keeps only the CDR3 DNA: 42 bases, framed from base 1. CDR1 and CDR2, looked up from the germline V gene, are SGHAT and FQNNGV. Deletion took 5 bases off V and 5 bases off J, with a span of 14 bases between the germline ends. Material for sequencing was blood. The V and J genes are TRBV11-2 and TRBJ2-3, and TRBD2 may be the D gene, going by 6 matching bases. The receptor's source is a man aged 35-49 years with Graves' ophthalmopathy. Here is the DNA: TGTGCCAGCAGCCAGGGACTTCGCGAAGATACGCAGTATTTT. Its translation reads: CASSQGLREDTQYF. Joined to the reference TRBV11-2 and TRBJ2-3 proteins, this CDR3 gives the full variable domain: EAGVAQSPRYKIIEKRQSVAFWCNPISGHATLYWYQQILGQGPKLLIQFQNNGVVDDSQLPKDRFSAERLKGVDSTLKIQPAKLEDSAVYLCASSQGLREDTQYFGPGTRLTVL.